The present TCR beta chain was sequenced within a study of cytomegalovirus exposure and HLA in healthy donors. Turning to the study itself: Unique TCRs from HLA-typed donors, some 85 million of them, were held in an early data release.

Whereas donors were nominally healthy upon sampling, unrecorded immune exposures were probable. Points from the study as a whole: In a later analysis, HLA-C alleles had the fewest associated TCRs, DRB1 alleles the most.

Regarding this clone: The antigen remains undetermined.

CDR3 length: 15 residues. Trimming took 0 bases from V and 5 from J; bases not matched to a gene: 6. Germline V gene lookup returns CDR1 SGHRS and CDR2 YFSETQ. Vbeta (60) and Jbeta (13) primers were used in the PCR. Measured with immunoSEQ multiplex PCR; TCRdb has only the in-frame clones, and not every one. The sample yields fewer than 200,000 clones, 75% seen once. The sequence derives from a man aged 18-30 years in good health and CMV-seronegative. The rearrangement links TRBV5-1 to TRBJ2-3, with 7 nucleotides matching TRBD2. Input material: PBMCs. As DNA, the CDR3 is TGCGCCAGCAGCTTGGTTGGACTAGTGCAAGATACGCAGTATTTT. The encoded protein is CASSLVGLVQDTQYF. Full variable domain (missing parts from reference TRBV5-1 and TRBJ2-3): KAGVTQTPRYLIKTRGQQVTLSCSPISGHRSVSWYQQTPGQGLQFLFEYFSETQRNKGNFPGRFSGRQFSNSRSEMNVSTLELGDSALYLCASSLVGLVQDTQYFGPGTRLTVL.